A single T cell receptor beta chain is shown here with its context. TCRdb's table, derived via immunoSEQ multiplex PCR, lists solely in-frame clones and lacks some. The sample consists of over 55,000 clones, about nine tenths of them appearing once. Germline-derived CDR1 and CDR2 are MDHEN and SYDVKM. V dropped 6 bases and J dropped 8; count of bases not matched to a gene: 4. The CDR3 is made up of 11 amino acids. The data are from a study of blood T cell repertoires in COVID-19. Study as a whole: From T cells, B-cell-depleted T cells, or PBMCs came the material, which was cDNA or gDNA.

Sequenced sample: peripheral blood. V and J are TRBV28 and TRBJ2-7; 7 bases line up with TRBD1. The sequence was collected from a man aged 45-65 years with active COVID-19. The CDR3 sequence: CASSATGKQYF. For the CDR3, the DNA is TGTGCCAGCAGCGCGACAGGGAAGCAGTACTTC.